This is a list of T cell receptor beta chains from one sample in a study of response to subunit inactivated influenza vaccine. TCRdb reprocessed the RT-PCR reads via MiXCR and lists one record per CDR3 protein. The sample shows hundreds of thousands of distinct CDR3 sequences, roughly 12% of them seen only once. These data are also associated with another study on T cells expressing NK-cell markers.

The sample consisted of PBMCs from blood, taken on the day of vaccination. The receptors come from a man over 45 who received an inactivated influenza vaccine. Each CDR3 is given with its conserved first and last residue. Fields, in order: CDR3 length, clone size, V gene, J gene, D gene, CDR3 protein, CDR3 DNA. A D gene is named only where the DNA matches it firmly. The size of a clone is reported for some rows only, either as once, few or many, or as a class for expanded clones.

>16|NA|TRBV12-3/TRBV12-4|TRBJ2-1|TRBD1
CASSLLQGGKGNEQFF
TGTGCCAGCAGTCTCCTCCAAGGGGGCAAGGGGAATGAGCAGTTCTTC
>16|NA|TRBV7-2|TRBJ2-1|NA
CASSLALAGRYNEQFF
TGTGCCAGCAGCTTAGCCCTGGCGGGCAGATACAATGAGCAGTTCTTC
>18|few|TRBV27|TRBJ2-1|NA
CASSLEPPSSAGNNEQFF
TGTGCCAGCAGTTTAGAACCCCCTTCATCGGCAGGGAATAATGAGCAGTTCTTC
>15|NA|TRBV7-2|TRBJ1-1|NA
CASSLVWQLNTEAFF
TGTGCCAGCAGCTTAGTCTGGCAGTTGAACACTGAAGCTTTCTTT
>13|NA|TRBV6-5|TRBJ1-1|NA
CASSYSVGTGTFF
NA
>16|few|TRBV10-3|TRBJ2-2|TRBD1
CAISESGQGGPGELFF
TGTGCCATCAGTGAGTCGGGACAGGGAGGACCCGGGGAGCTGTTTTTT
>14|few|TRBV28|TRBJ2-5|TRBD1
CASSLSRGRQTQYF
TGTGCCAGCAGTTTAAGCAGGGGGCGGCAGACCCAGTACTTC
>16|NA|TRBV5-1|TRBJ1-2|TRBD1
CASSLGDRGRTYGYTF
TGCGCCAGCAGCTTGGGGGACAGGGGGCGAACCTATGGCTACACCTTC
>11|few|TRBV30|TRBJ2-7|NA
CAWRSPYEQYF
TGTGCCTGGAGGTCCCCCTACGAGCAGTACTTC
>14|few|TRBV10-3|TRBJ2-7|NA
CAISESSWNREQYF
TGTGCCATCAGTGAGTCTAGTTGGAATCGCGAGCAGTACTTC
>17|many|TRBV5-6|TRBJ2-3|TRBD2
CASSSLAGEWGTDTQYF
TGTGCCAGCAGCTCCTTAGCGGGGGAGTGGGGCACAGATACGCAGTATTTT
>14|NA|TRBV6-1|TRBJ1-1|TRBD1
CASSHDRVSAEAFF
TGTGCCAGCAGCCACGACAGGGTATCCGCTGAAGCTTTCTTT
>15|few|TRBV7-9|TRBJ2-7|TRBD1
CASSLSPGQHYEQYF
TGTGCCAGCAGCCTTAGTCCGGGACAGCACTACGAGCAGTACTTC
>15|NA|TRBV4-1|TRBJ1-5|NA
CASSRSSLFSQPQHF
TGCGCCAGCAGCCGGAGCAGTCTCTTTTCTCAGCCCCAGCATTTT
>17|NA|TRBV7-9|TRBJ2-7|TRBD2
CASSLEGVASGSYEQYF
TGTGCCAGCAGCTTAGAGGGGGTGGCTAGCGGGTCCTACGAGCAGTACTTC
>14|NA|TRBV12-3/TRBV12-4|TRBJ1-1|NA
CASRTRAGSGEAFF
TGTGCCAGCAGGACCCGTGCAGGGTCGGGTGAAGCTTTCTTT
>15|NA|TRBV28|TRBJ2-7|TRBD1
CASSFLSTGGHEQYF
TGTGCCAGCAGTTTCCTATCGACAGGGGGCCACGAGCAGTACTTC
>16|few|TRBV29-1|TRBJ2-3|TRBD1
CSADLPDRGGADTQYF
TGCAGCGCGGACCTCCCCGACAGGGGCGGCGCAGATACGCAGTATTTT
>14|many|TRBV9|TRBJ2-7|TRBD2
CASSVDGGAYEQYF
TGTGCCAGCAGCGTAGATGGGGGGGCCTACGAGCAGTACTTC
>13|few|TRBV10-3|TRBJ1-2|NA
CAVQGGRGYGYTF
TGTGCCGTACAGGGAGGACGGGGGTATGGCTACACCTTC